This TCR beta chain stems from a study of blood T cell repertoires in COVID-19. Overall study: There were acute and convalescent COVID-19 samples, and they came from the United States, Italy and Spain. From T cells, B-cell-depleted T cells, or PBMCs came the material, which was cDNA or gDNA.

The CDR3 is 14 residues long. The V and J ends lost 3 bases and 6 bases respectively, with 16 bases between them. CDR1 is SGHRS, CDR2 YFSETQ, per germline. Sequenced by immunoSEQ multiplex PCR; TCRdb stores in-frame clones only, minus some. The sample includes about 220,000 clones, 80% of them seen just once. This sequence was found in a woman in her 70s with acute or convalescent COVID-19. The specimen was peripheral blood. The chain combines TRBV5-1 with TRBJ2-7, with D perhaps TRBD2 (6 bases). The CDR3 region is CASSYGEALSEQYF. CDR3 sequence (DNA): TGCGCCAGCAGCTACGGGGAGGCGCTCAGCGAGCAGTACTTC.